This TCR beta chain derives from a study of identical twins. Template switching introduced a universal primer site, and the cDNA bore unique molecular identifiers. MiXCR, applied by TCRdb to the 5' RACE reads, yields one record per CDR3 protein. In the table there are 1.5 million to 2 million distinct CDR3 sequences, about 30% of which are singletons. This clonotype was counted many times. The target antigen is unknown. Overall study results and limits: Among out-of-frame alpha sequences shared by twins, low generation probability occurred in excess. Model-predicted out-of-frame TCR alpha sharing fell below observed values in monozygotic twins.

This TCR came from a newborn girl in good health. Sequenced material: cord blood.

The CDR3 DNA sequence: TGTGCCAGCAGTGATTCGACAGTGAATCAGCCCCAGCATTTT. The encoded protein is CASSDSTVNQPQHF. The gene calls are TRBV6-1 and TRBJ1-5; tentatively, D is TRBD1 (5 bases). Germline V CDR1 and CDR2: MNHNS, SASEGT. Trimming pared 3 bases from V and 4 bases from J, leaving 10 bases between. The CDR3 length is 14 residues.